This T cell receptor (beta chain) was recorded in a study of blood T cell repertoires in COVID-19. Overall study context: There were acute and convalescent COVID-19 samples, and they came from the United States, Italy and Spain. The analysed material was cDNA or gDNA that came from T cells, B-cell-depleted T cells, or PBMCs.

In the authors' methods: Amplification of reference gene primers provided the estimated nucleated cell counts. TCRdb keeps only in-frame clones here, not all; method: immunoSEQ multiplex PCR. V, J and clone size derive from that table, while D and trimming were established from the DNA sequence. The sample contains around 160,000 clones, roughly 86% of which appear only once. V was pared by 6 bases and J by 2 bases, with 16 bases between. CDR1 is WSHSY and CDR2 is SAAADI in the germline V gene. The CDR3 is 15 residues long. The TCR sequence derives from a man aged 18 to 30 with acute or convalescent COVID-19. Input material: peripheral blood. The chain is built from TRBV10-2 and TRBJ1-2; D perhaps matches TRBD1 (5 bases). CDR3 amino acids: CASSLTSGGNYGYTF. The CDR3 nucleotides are TGCGCCAGCAGCCTCACCTCGGGGGGGAACTATGGCTACACCTTC.